This record looks at one T cell receptor beta chain sequence and its context. This sample was taken from a study of shared clonotypes between healthy human individuals. Assay: immunoSEQ multiplex PCR; the TCRdb copy retains only in-frame clones and omits some. Here the sample spans 550,000 to 850,000 clones, approximately 79% being singletons. Trimming removed 0 bases at V and 8 bases at J, with 11 bases between. The CDR3 spans 14 residues. Germline-derived CDR1 and CDR2 are SGHRS and YFSETQ. The clonotype was recovered from a woman in her twenties or thirties in good health. This chain connects TRBV5-1 to TRBJ1-4; no clear D. The sequencing input was memory CD4+ T cells sorted from blood. Documented subset: CD45RA-negative fraction. CDR3 nucleotide sequence: TGCGCCAGCAGCTTGGGGGTGGGAGTCGAAAAACTGTTTTTT. This encodes CASSLGVGVEKLFF. Drawing the rest from reference TRBV5-1 and TRBJ1-4, the complete variable domain is KAGVTQTPRYLIKTRGQQVTLSCSPISGHRSVSWYQQTPGQGLQFLFEYFSETQRNKGNFPGRFSGRQFSNSRSEMNVSTLELGDSALYLCASSLGVGVEKLFFGSGTQLSVL.